Listed below are T cell receptor beta chains from one sample, sequenced in a study of Ad26.COV2.S vaccination and SARS-CoV-2 variants. Produced via immunoSEQ multiplex PCR; TCRdb's table is partial and in-frame only. The table records roughly 300,000 clones, 65% to 90% of them present only once. The sample in question was peripheral blood, obtained in a trial of Ad26.COV2.S vaccine versus placebo. These receptors originate from a person between 18 and 59 years old who received the Ad26.COV2.S COVID-19 vaccine or a placebo. Both conserved end residues are part of each CDR3. Size tells how often a clone was seen (once, few, many) or the class of an expanded clone, and some rows leave it out.

-,TRBV27,TRBJ2-7,CASSPGGHRYEQYF
-,TRBV12-3/TRBV12-4,TRBJ1-1,CAQRRDQNTEAFF
-,TRBV28,TRBJ2-5,CASSLGGQETQYF
-,TRBV28,TRBJ2-3,CASSSSGQGVSDTQYF
many,TRBV7-2,TRBJ1-2,CASSFKTGGTFNYGYTF
-,TRBV28,TRBJ1-4,CASRSPQQDLNEKLFF
-,TRBV23-1,TRBJ1-4,CASSLTCDRDEKLFF
-,TRBV18,TRBJ2-7,CASSNVAGGSYEQYF
-,TRBV6-5,TRBJ1-1,CASNLQGENTEAFF
-,TRBV15,TRBJ2-5,CATRTSGVETQYF
-,TRBV19,TRBJ1-3,CASSIVGGIGSGNTIYF
-,TRBV27,TRBJ1-2,CASSSTPTTGYGYTF
-,TRBV18,TRBJ1-4,CASSPSRANEKLFF
-,TRBV9,TRBJ1-4,CASSVNRNTATNEKLFF
-,TRBV5-1,TRBJ2-2,CASSSLRGGPEELFF
-,TRBV19,TRBJ2-5,CASSIEGPFDGTQYF
-,TRBV7-9,TRBJ1-4,CASSLDVTGGDEKLFF
-,TRBV27,TRBJ2-7,CASSLEQNYEQYF
-,TRBV19,TRBJ2-1,CASSPRYNEQFF
few,TRBV3-1/TRBV3-2,TRBJ2-7,CASSPTGTGSEQYF
-,TRBV3-1/TRBV3-2,TRBJ2-1,CASSQNGEGSSGFF
-,TRBV18,TRBJ2-3,CASSLSGTGVTDTQYF
-,TRBV7-9,TRBJ2-2,CASSFTPGLEETGELFF
-,TRBV2,TRBJ2-3,CASSAWDRVTDTQYF
-,TRBV9,TRBJ1-1,CASSPSTGLNTEAFF
-,TRBV2,TRBJ1-2,CASSVAGGNGYTF
once,TRBV6-4,TRBJ2-2,CASSEGRANTGELFF
-,TRBV27,TRBJ2-7,CASSPGRPYEQYF
-,TRBV5-1,TRBJ2-5,CASSLVEEETQYF
-,TRBV6-5,TRBJ2-5,CASFGGETQYF
-,TRBV11-2,TRBJ1-1,CASSFYPGNTEAFF
once,TRBV5-7,TRBJ1-5,CASSLSHQPQHF
few,TRBV18,TRBJ2-7,CASSPPGQGIHEQYF
-,TRBV5-1,TRBJ2-1,CASSNEGNEQFF
-,TRBV30,TRBJ2-3,CAWSVRRGRNTQYF
-,TRBV29-1,TRBJ1-2,CSVAGASPPYGYTF
-,TRBV9,TRBJ1-1,CASSGQGAEAFF
once,TRBV3-1/TRBV3-2,TRBJ2-7,CASSQLGGFYEQYF
-,TRBV5-6,TRBJ2-6,CASSLGAGTSSGANVLTF
-,TRBV20-1,TRBJ2-7,CGAGSSYEQYF
-,TRBV6-2/TRBV6-3,TRBJ2-2,CASSYSTGGAFGELFF
-,TRBV19,TRBJ2-5,CASSEVGTSLQTQYF
-,TRBV28,TRBJ1-1,CASSPLGENTEAFF
-,TRBV9,TRBJ1-3,CASSVAGRFSGNTIYF
-,TRBV7-2,TRBJ1-4,CASSLAKTDLSTNEKLFF